The clone carrying this TCR beta chain has just a few counts. Using unique molecular identifiers, the investigators prepared the TCRbeta library. MiXCR was run by TCRdb on the PCR reads, yielding one entry per CDR3 protein. The sample holds about 420,000 distinct CDR3 sequences; roughly 15% are singletons and the top ten take around 30%. This CDR3 is built from 15 residues. Trimming took 1 base from V and 1 from J, leaving 8 bases between them. Germline-derived CDR1 and CDR2 are LGHNA and YSLEER. The data originate from a study of T-cell reconstitution after alpha-beta-depleted transplantation in children.

This sequence was found in a boy under three years old who had a stem cell transplant for Wiskott-Aldrich syndrome, so the T cells may come from the graft donor. The sample here was PBMCs, mostly from graft donor cells, taken 360 days after TCRalphabeta/CD19-depleted stem cell transplant. This chain connects TRBV4-3 to TRBJ2-4; D possibly corresponds to TRBD1 (5 bases). The CDR3 spells CASSQGGAAKNIQYF. The CDR3 nucleotides read TGCGCCAGCAGCCAAGGGGGCGCTGCCAAAAACATTCAGTACTTC.